This T cell receptor (beta chain) came from a study of shared clonotypes between healthy human individuals (TCRdb year 2020). Regarding the study in general: A few men and two women, aged 18 to 49 years, made up the cohort. For each donor, CD4 naive and CD4 memory were each run on three plates, CD8 naive on two plates, and CD8 memory on one plate. To estimate repertoire size and how much clonotypes are shared between individuals, the study performed deep sequencing of blood TCR repertoires from about five healthy adults. To increase sequencing depth and limit assay-specific biases, different laboratories used diverse techniques to prepare libraries and sequence TCR repertoires. Per donor, leukapheresis produced somewhere between about 0.9 and 9 billion PBMCs.

Findings and caveats that apply to the study as a whole: Rarefaction of sorted-subset datasets indicated incomplete sequencing despite the large sequencing depth. Sampling was restricted to blood, and TCR repertoires in tissue are likely to differ from TCR repertoires in blood. The small number of donors limited the genetic and exposure-history diversity represented. Across a handful of donors, roughly 5.4% of naive CD4, roughly 3.5% of naive CD8, 2.3% of memory CD4, and under 0.45% of memory CD8 clonotypes were shared. Pairwise subsampling led to the expectation that sequencing depth would affect the degree of clonotype sharing among donors. Estimated clonotype richness was generally larger for naive than for memory subsets. Clonotypes shared by all four sorted-subset donors showed higher generation probabilities than non-shared clonotypes.

Healthy HIV-negative adults with no recently reported acute infections or vaccinations were included as donors. All donors were Caucasian adults living in Nashville, Tennessee, USA. Magnetic negative selection was used to enrich CD4+ T cells, after which naive cells were positively selected on CD45RA and the negative fraction became the memory subset. Blood was collected by leukapheresis, and PBMCs were isolated by Ficoll-Histopaque density gradient centrifugation and then cryopreserved in liquid nitrogen vapor phase. Analytical flow cytometry was used to check the purity and quantity of each magnetically sorted T cell population. Each sorted fraction had its genomic DNA isolated and then quantified by UV absorbance on a Nanodrop 2000c. Using the deep immunoSEQ assay, multiplex PCR amplified TCR CDR3 regions from genomic DNA. Extracted genomic DNA from each cell subset was distributed evenly across all wells of several immunoSEQ 96-well plates, and each plate was treated as a replicate. For sorted subsets, approximately 0.2 ug of genomic DNA, equivalent to 30,000 or so T cell genomes, went into each replicate PCR. Purified libraries were quantified with a Qubit 3.0 fluorometer, sized on a Bioanalyzer 2100, and re-quantified with the KAPA Library Quantification kit. A separate single-read 150-cycle Illumina NextSeq 550 flow cell was used to sequence each immunoSEQ 96-well plate. On the study's bioinformatics: Because only junctional sequences without quality scores were contained in the immunoSEQ output, filtering matching that applied to full-length reads could not be performed. Sequences were annotated with PyIR, a Python wrapper for IgBLAST v1.9, and V/J genes and CDR3 were assigned using IMGT germline references. Reads with weak V/J assignments (E-value above 1e-6), missing CDR3, stop codons, out-of-frame junctions, or ambiguous translated residues were removed. V3J clonotypes were defined as sequences sharing an identical inferred V gene, J gene, and CDR3 amino acid sequence. Percentage overlap between repertoires was calculated by dividing the number of shared unique clonotypes by the size of the smaller repertoire. RTK rarefaction, the Chao1 estimator, and Recon v2.1 estimates of unobserved clonotypes were used to assess repertoire richness. For all TCRbeta clonotypes obtained by the gDNA method from several donors, generation probabilities were computed with OLGA. TCRdb provides this immuneACCESS table in a form limited to in-frame rearrangements. Some clones are lacking; in checked studies, under half of them reflect an unresolved V gene, and why the rest are absent is not known. D and trimming were read from the DNA, whereas the V and J calls and clone size are those reported in that table. The sample includes more than 1,200,000 clones, with about 98.5% observed a single time. The top ten clonotypes cover about 0.35% of the sample.

The count of this clone is one. The specificity of this receptor is unknown. No base quality values were provided; no much bigger clone lies one nucleotide off. Trimming at the junction amounts to 6 bases on V and 4 bases on J, and the germline ends lie 19 bases apart. The CDR3, cysteine through phenylalanine, is 16 amino acids long. Solely the CDR3 DNA is kept, with 48 bases framed from the first base. The germline V gene (reference sequence) gives CDR1 as MNHEY and CDR2 as SMNVEV. The chain joins TRBV27 to TRBJ2-1; the D gene is perhaps TRBD2, on 6 matching bases. The sequenced material came from naive CD4+ T cells sorted from blood. The cell subset or site label corresponds to: CD45RA+ positively selected. This TCR derives from a man in his thirties or forties in good health. The DNA sequence reads TGTGCCAGCAGAGGAGGTGCAGGAGGGCCTTACAATGAGCAGTTCTTC. The resulting protein is CASRGGAGGPYNEQFF.